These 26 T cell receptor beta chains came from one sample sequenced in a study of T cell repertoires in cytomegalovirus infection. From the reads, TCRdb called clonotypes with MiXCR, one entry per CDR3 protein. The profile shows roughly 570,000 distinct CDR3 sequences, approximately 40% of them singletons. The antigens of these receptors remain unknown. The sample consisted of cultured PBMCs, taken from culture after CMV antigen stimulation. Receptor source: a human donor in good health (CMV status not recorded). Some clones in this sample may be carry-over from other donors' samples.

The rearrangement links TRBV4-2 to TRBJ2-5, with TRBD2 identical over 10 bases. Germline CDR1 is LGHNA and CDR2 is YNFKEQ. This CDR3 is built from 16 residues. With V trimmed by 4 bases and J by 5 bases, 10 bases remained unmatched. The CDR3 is CASSPLAGARGETQYF. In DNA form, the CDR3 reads TGTGCCAGCAGCCCCCTAGCGGGGGCCAGGGGGGAGACCCAGTACTTC.

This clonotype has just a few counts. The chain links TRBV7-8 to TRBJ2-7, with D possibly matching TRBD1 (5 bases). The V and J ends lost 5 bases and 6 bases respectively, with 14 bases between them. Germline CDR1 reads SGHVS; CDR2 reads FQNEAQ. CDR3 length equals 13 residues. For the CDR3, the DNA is TGTGCCAGCAGCAGGCACTGGGGCGGCGAGCAGTACTTC. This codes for CASSRHWGGEQYF.

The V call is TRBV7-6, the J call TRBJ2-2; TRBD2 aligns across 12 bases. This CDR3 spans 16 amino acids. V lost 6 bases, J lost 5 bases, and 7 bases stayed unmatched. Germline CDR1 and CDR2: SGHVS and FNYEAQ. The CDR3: CASSMTSGRGTGELFF. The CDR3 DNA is TGTGCCAGCAGTATGACTAGCGGGAGAGGTACCGGGGAGCTGTTTTTT. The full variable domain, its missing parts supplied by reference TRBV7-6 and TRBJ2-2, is GAGVSQSPRYKVTKRGQDVALRCDPISGHVSLYWYRQALGQGPEFLTYFNYEAQQDKSGLPNDRFSAERPEGSISTLTIQRTEQRDSAMYRCASSMTSGRGTGELFFGEGSRLTVL.

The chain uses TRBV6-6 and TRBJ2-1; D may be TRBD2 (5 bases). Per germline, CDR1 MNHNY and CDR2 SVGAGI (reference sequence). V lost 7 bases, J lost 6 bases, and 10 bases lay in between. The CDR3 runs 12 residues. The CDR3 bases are TGTGCCAGCACCGACTACATCAATGAGCAGTTCTTC. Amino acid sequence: CASTDYINEQFF.

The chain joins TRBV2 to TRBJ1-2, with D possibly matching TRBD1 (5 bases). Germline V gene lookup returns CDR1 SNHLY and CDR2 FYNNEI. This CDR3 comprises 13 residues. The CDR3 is CAIRDSDVYGYTF. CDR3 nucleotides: TGTGCTATCAGGGACTCCGACGTTTATGGCTACACCTTC.

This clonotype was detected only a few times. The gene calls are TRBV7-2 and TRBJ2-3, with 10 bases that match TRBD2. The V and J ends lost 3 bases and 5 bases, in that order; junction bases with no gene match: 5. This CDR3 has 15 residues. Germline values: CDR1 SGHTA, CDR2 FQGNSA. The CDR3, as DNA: TGTGCCAGCAGCTTTCTAGCGGGGGTTCAAGATACGCAGTATTTT. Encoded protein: CASSFLAGVQDTQYF.

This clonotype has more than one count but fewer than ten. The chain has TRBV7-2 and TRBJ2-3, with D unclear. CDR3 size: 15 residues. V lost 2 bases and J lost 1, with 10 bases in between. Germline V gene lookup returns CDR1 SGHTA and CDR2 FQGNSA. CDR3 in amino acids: CASSLRQPGTDTQYF. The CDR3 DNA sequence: TGTGCCAGCAGCTTAAGGCAACCGGGCACAGATACGCAGTATTTT.

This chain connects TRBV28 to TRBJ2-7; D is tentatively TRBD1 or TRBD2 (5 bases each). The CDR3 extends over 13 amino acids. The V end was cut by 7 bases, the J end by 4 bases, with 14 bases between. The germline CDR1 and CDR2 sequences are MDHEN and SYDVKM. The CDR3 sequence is CASNQGPAYEQYF. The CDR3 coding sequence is TGTGCCAGCAACCAGGGACCAGCTTACGAGCAGTACTTC. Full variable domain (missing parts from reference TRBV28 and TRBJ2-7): DVKVTQSSRYLVKRTGEKVFLECVQDMDHENMFWYRQDPGLGLRLIYFSYDVKMKEKGDIPEGYSVSREKKERFSLILESASTNQTSMYLCASNQGPAYEQYFGPGTRLTVT.

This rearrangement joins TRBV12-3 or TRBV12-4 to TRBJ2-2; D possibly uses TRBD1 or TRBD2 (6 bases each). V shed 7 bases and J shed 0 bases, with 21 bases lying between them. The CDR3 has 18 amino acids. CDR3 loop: CASTDWENRGANTGELFF. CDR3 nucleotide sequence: TGTGCCAGCACCGACTGGGAAAATAGGGGGGCGAACACCGGGGAGCTGTTTTTT.

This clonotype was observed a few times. CDR3 loop: CSARATRTSGTWDTQYF. CDR3 in DNA: TGCAGTGCTAGAGCCACACGGACTAGCGGGACGTGGGATACGCAGTATTTT. The chain combines TRBV20-1 with TRBJ2-3, with 12 positions matching TRBD2. Trimming at V came to 1 base and at J to 6 bases, leaving 11 bases not matched to a gene. This CDR3 has 17 amino acids. The germline CDR1 and CDR2 sequences are DFQATT and SNEGSKA (reference sequence).

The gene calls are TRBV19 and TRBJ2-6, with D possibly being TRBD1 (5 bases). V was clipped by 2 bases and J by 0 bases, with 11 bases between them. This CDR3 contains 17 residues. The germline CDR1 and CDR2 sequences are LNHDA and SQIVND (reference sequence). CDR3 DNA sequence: TGTGCCAGTAGTATAACAGACAGCCTCTCTGGGGCCAACGTCCTGACTTTC. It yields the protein CASSITDSLSGANVLTF.

CDR3 DNA sequence: TGTGCCAGCAGCCTTCAAGCGGGGGGCAGCACAGATACGCAGTATTTT. Its translation is CASSLQAGGSTDTQYF. The gene calls are TRBV5-5 and TRBJ2-3, with 9 bases that match TRBD2. CDR3 length: 16 residues. The germline gives CDR1 SGHKS, CDR2 YYEKEE (reference sequence). The trim removed 4 bases at V and 0 bases at J, leaving 6 bases unmatched.

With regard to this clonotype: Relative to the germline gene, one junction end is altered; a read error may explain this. In nucleotides, the CDR3 is TGTGCCAGCACCCAATCCGGGGCCAACGCCCTGACTTTC. This codes for CASTQSGANALTF. The gene calls are TRBV7-2 and TRBJ2-6; D is tentatively TRBD1 or TRBD2 (5 bases each). CDR1 is SGHTA and CDR2 is FQGNSA in the germline V gene. The CDR3 is made up of 13 amino acids.

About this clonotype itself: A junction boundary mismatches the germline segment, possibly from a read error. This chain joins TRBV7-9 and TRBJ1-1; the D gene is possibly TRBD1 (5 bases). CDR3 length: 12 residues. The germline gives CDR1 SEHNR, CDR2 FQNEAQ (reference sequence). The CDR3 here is CASSLVSEGPPF. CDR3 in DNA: TGTGCCAGCAGCTTAGTTTCTGAGGGACCCCCTTTT.

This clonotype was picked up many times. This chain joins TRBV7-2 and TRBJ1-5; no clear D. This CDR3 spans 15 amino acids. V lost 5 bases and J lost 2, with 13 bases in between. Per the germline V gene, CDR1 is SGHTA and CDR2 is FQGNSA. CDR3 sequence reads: CASSLLHTRNQPQHF. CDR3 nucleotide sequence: TGTGCCAGCAGCCTATTACACACTCGCAATCAGCCCCAGCATTTT.

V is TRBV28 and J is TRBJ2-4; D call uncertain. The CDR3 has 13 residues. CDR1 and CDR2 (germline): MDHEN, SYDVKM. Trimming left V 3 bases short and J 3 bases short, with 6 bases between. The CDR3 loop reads CASSFWGKNIQYF. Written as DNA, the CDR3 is TGTGCCAGCAGTTTTTGGGGCAAAAACATTCAGTACTTC.

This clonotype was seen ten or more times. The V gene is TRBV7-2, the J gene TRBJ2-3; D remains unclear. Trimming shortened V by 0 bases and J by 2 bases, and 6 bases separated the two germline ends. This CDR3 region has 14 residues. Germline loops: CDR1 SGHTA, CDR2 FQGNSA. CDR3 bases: TGTGCCAGCAGCTTAGCGACGGACACAGATACGCAGTATTTT. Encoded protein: CASSLATDTDTQYF. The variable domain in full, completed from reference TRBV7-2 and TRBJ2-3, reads GAGVSQSPSNKVTEKGKDVELRCDPISGHTALYWYRQSLGQGLEFLIYFQGNSAPDKSGLPSDRFSAERTGGSVSTLTIQRTQQEDSAVYLCASSLATDTDTQYFGPGTRLTVL.

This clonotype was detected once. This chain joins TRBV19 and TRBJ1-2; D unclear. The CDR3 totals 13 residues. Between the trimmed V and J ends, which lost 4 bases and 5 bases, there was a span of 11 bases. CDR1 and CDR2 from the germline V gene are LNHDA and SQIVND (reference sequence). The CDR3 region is CASSKVELYGYTF. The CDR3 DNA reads TGTGCCAGTAGTAAGGTGGAATTGTATGGCTACACCTTC.

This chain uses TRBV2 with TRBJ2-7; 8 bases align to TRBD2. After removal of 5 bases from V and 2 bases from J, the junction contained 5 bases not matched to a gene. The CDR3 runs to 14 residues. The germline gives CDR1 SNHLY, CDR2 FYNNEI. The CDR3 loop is CASSTKRGTYEQYF. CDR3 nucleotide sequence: TGTGCCAGCAGTACGAAGCGGGGGACCTACGAGCAGTACTTC.

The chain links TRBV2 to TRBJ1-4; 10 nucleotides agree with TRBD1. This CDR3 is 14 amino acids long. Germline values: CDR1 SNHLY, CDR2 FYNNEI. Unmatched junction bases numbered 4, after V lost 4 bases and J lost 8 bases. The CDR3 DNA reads TGTGCCAGCAGTGCGGGGACAGGGGCCGAAAAACTGTTTTTT. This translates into CASSAGTGAEKLFF.

The DNA for the CDR3 is TGTGCCAGTAGGACACGGACCTACGAGCAGTACTTC. Translation gives CASRTRTYEQYF. The chain combines TRBV2 with TRBJ2-7; a weak D match, TRBD1 (5 bases). The germline V gene encodes CDR1 SNHLY and CDR2 FYNNEI. V was trimmed by 9 bases and J by 2 bases, leaving 11 bases between them. CDR3 length: 12 residues.

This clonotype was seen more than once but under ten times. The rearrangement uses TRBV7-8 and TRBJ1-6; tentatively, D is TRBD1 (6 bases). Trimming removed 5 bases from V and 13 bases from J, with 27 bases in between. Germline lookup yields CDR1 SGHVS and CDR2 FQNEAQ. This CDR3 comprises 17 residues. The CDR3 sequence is CASSAPPGEAGNTPLHF. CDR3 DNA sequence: TGTGCCAGCAGCGCCCCCCCAGGGGAGGCTGGTAATACGCCCCTCCACTTT.

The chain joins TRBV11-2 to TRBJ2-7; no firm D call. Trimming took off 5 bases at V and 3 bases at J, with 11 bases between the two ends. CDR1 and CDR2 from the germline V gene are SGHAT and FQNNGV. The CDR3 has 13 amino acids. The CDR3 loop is CASSQIFSYEQYF. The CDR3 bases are TGTGCCAGCAGCCAGATTTTCAGCTACGAGCAGTACTTC.

In DNA, the CDR3 is TGTGCCAGCATCTCCTGGAGGAGAGAGACCCAGTACTTC. Amino acids: CASISWRRETQYF. This chain links TRBV7-6 with TRBJ2-5, with a tentative D call TRBD2 (5 bases). Between the trimmed V and J ends, which lost 7 bases and 4 bases, there was a span of 13 bases. From germline, CDR1 is SGHVS and CDR2 FNYEAQ. The CDR3 loop spans 13 amino acids.

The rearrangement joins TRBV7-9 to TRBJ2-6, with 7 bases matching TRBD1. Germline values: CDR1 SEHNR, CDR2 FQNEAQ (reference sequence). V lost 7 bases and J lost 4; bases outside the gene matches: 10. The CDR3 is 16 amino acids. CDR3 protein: CASNPTGWLGANVLTF. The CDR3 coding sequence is TGTGCCAGCAACCCGACAGGGTGGTTGGGGGCCAACGTCCTGACTTTC.

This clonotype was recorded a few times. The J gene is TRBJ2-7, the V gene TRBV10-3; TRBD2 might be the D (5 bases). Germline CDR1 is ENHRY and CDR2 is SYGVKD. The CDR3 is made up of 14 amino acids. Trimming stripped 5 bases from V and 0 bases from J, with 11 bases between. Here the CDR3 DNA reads TGTGCCATCAGTAAGAGGGATGTCTCCTACGAGCAGTACTTC. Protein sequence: CAISKRDVSYEQYF.